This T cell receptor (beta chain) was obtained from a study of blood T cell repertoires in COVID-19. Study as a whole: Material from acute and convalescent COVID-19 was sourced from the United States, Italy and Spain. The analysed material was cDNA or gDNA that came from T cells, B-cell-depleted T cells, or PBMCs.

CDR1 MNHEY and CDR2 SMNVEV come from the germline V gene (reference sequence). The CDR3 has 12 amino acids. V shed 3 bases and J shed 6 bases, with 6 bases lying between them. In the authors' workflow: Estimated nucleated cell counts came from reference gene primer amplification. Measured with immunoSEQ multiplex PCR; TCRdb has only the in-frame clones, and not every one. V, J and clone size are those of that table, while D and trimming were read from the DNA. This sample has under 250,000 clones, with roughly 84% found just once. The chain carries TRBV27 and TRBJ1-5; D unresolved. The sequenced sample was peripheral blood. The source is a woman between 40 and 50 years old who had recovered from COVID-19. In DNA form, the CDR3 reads TGTGCCAGCAGTTTCCCCGGTCAGCCCCAGCATTTT. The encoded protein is CASSFPGQPQHF.